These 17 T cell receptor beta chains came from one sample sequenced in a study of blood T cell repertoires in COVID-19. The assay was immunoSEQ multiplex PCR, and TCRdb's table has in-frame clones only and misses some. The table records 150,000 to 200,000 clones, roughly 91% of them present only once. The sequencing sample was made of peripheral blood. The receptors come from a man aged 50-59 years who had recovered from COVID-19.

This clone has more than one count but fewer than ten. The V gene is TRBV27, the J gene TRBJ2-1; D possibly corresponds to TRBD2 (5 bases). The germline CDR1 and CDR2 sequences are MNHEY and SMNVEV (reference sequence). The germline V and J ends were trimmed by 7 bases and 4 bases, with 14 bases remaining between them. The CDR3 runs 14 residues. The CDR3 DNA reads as TGTGCCAGCATCCCCCGGGGAAAGTACAATGAGCAGTTCTTC. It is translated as CASIPRGKYNEQFF.

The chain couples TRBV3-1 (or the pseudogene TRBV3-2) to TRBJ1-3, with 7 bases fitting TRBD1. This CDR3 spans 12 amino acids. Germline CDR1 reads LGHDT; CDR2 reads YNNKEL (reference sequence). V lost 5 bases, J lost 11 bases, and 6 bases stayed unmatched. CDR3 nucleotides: TGTGCCAGCAGCTCAACAGGGGCCGCCATATATTTT. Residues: CASSSTGAAIYF.

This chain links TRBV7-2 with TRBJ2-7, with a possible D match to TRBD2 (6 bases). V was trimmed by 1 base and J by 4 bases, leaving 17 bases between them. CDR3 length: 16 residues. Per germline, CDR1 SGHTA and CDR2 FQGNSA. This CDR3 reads CASSLEWGLGVYEQYF. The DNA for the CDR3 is TGTGCCAGCAGCTTAGAGTGGGGACTTGGTGTTTACGAGCAGTACTTC.

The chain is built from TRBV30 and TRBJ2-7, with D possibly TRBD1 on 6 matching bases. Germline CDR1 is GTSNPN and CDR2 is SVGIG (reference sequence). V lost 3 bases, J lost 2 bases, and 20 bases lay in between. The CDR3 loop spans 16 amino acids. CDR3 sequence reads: CAWSPILQGSPYEQYF. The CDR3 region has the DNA TGTGCCTGGAGCCCGATCCTTCAGGGGAGTCCCTACGAGCAGTACTTC.

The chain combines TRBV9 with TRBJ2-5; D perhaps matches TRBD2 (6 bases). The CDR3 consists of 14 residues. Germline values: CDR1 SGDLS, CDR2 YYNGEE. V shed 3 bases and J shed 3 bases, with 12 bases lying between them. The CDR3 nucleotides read TGTGCCAGCAGCGCGGGACTCCTCAAAGAGACCCAGTACTTC. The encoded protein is CASSAGLLKETQYF. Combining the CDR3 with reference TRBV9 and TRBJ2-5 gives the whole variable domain DSGVTQTPKHLITATGQRVTLRCSPRSGDLSVYWYQQSLDQGLQFLIQYYNGEERAKGNILERFSAQQFPDLHSELNLSSLELGDSALYFCASSAGLLKETQYFGPGTRLLVL.

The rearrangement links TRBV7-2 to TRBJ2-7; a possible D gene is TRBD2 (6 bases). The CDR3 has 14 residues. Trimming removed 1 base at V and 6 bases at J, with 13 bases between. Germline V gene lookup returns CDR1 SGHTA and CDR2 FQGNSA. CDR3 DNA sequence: TGTGCCAGCAGCTTAGGCGCGGGGTCTGGCGAGCAGTACTTC. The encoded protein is CASSLGAGSGEQYF. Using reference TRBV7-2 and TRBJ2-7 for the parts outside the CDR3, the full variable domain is GAGVSQSPSNKVTEKGKDVELRCDPISGHTALYWYRQSLGQGLEFLIYFQGNSAPDKSGLPSDRFSAERTGGSVSTLTIQRTQQEDSAVYLCASSLGAGSGEQYFGPGTRLTVT.

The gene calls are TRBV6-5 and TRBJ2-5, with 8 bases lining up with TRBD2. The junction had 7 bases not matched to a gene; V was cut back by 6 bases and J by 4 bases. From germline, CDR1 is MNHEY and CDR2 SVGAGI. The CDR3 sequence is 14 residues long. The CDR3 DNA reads TGTGCCAGCAGCGCCGGGGGGGCCTTAGAGACCCAGTACTTC. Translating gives CASSAGGALETQYF.

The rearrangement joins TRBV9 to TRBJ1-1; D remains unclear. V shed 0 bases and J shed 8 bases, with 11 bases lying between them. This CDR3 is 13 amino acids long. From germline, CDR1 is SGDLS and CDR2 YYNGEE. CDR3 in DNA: TGTGCCAGCAGCGTAGGTGACGGCGGGGAAGCTTTCTTT. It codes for CASSVGDGGEAFF. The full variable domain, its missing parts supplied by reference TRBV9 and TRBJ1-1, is DSGVTQTPKHLITATGQRVTLRCSPRSGDLSVYWYQQSLDQGLQFLIQYYNGEERAKGNILERFSAQQFPDLHSELNLSSLELGDSALYFCASSVGDGGEAFFGQGTRLTVV.

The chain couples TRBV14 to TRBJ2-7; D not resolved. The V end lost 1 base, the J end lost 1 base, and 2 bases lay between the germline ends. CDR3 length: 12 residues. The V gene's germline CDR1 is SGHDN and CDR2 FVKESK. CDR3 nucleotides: TGTGCCAGCAGCCAAGCTTCCTACGAGCAGTACTTC. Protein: CASSQASYEQYF.

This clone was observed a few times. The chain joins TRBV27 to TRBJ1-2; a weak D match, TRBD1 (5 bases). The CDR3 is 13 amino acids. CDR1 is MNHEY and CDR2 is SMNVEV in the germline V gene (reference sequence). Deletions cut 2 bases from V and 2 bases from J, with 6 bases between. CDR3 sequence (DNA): TGTGCCAGCAGTTTAAAGGGGAACTATGGCTACACCTTC. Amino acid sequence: CASSLKGNYGYTF.

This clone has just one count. As DNA, the CDR3 is TGCGCCAGCAGCTTGTACACGAACACCGGGGAGCTGTTTTTT. Translating gives CASSLYTNTGELFF. This rearrangement joins TRBV5-1 to TRBJ2-2; D remains unclear. The germline V and J ends were trimmed by 1 base and 0 bases, with 4 bases remaining between them. In germline, CDR1 is SGHRS, CDR2 YFSETQ. The CDR3 extends over 14 amino acids. Variable domain in full (rest from reference TRBV5-1 and TRBJ2-2): KAGVTQTPRYLIKTRGQQVTLSCSPISGHRSVSWYQQTPGQGLQFLFEYFSETQRNKGNFPGRFSGRQFSNSRSEMNVSTLELGDSALYLCASSLYTNTGELFFGEGSRLTVL.

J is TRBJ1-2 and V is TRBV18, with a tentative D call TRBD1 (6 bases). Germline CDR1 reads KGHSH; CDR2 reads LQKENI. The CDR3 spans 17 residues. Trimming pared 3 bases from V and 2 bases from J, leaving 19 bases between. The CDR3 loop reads CASSPDPTGTLNYGYTF. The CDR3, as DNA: TGTGCCAGCTCACCCGACCCGACAGGCACTCTAAACTATGGCTACACCTTC.

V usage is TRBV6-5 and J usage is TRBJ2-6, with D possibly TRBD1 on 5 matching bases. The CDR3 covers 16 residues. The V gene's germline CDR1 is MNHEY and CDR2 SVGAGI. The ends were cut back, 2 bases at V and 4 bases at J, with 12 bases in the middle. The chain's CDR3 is CASSYAQGTGANVLTF. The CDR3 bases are TGTGCCAGCAGTTACGCTCAGGGTACAGGGGCCAACGTCCTGACTTTC.

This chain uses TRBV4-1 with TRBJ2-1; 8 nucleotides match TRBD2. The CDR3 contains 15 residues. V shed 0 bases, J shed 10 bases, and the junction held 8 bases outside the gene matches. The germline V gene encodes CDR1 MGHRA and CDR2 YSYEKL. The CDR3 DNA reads TGCGCCAGCAGCCAAGACCCCGGGGGGGCCAGGGAGCAGTTCTTC. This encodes CASSQDPGGAREQFF.

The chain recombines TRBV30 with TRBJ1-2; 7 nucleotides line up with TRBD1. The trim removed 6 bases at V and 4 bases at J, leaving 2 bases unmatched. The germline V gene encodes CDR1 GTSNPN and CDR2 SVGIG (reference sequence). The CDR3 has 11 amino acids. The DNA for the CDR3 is TGTGCCTGCCCAGGGGGCTATGGCTACACCTTC. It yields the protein CACPGGYGYTF.

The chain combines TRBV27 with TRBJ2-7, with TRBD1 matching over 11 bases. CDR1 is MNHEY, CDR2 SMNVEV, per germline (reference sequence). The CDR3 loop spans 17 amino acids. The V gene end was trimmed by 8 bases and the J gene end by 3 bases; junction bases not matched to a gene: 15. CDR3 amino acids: CASHPGPGQGGIYEQYF. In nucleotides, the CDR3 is TGTGCCAGCCACCCCGGCCCGGGACAGGGGGGAATCTACGAGCAGTACTTC.

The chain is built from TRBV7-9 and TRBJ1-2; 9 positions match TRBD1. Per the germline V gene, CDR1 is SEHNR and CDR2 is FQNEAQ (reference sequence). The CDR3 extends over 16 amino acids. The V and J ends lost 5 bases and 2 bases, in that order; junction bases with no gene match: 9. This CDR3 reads CASSEIRTGDNYGYTF. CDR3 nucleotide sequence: TGTGCCAGCAGCGAAATACGGACAGGGGACAACTATGGCTACACCTTC.